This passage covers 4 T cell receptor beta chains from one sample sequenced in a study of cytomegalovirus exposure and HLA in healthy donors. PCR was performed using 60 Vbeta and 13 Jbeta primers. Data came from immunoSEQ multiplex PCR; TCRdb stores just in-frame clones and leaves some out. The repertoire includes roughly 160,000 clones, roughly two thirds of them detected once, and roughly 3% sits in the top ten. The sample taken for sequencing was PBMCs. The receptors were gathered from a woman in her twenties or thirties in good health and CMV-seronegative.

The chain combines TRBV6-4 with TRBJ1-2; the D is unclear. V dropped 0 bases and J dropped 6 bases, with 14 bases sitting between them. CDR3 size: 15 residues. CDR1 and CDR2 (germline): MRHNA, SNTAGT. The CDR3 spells CASSDSLAGRNGYTF. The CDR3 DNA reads TGTGCCAGCAGTGACTCCTTGGCGGGCAGAAATGGCTACACCTTC.

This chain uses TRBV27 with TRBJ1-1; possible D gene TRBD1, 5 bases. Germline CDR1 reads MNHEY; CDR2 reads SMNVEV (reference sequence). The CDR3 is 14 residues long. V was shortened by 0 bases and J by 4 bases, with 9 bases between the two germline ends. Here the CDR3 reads CASSLSGQGTEAFF. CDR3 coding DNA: TGTGCCAGCAGTTTATCAGGGCAGGGCACTGAAGCTTTCTTT.

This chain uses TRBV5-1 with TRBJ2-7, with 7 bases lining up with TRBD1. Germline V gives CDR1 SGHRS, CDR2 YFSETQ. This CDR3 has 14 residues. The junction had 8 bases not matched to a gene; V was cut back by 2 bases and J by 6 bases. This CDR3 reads CASSFDDRVSEQYF. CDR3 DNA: TGCGCCAGCAGCTTTGACGACAGGGTCTCCGAGCAGTACTTC.

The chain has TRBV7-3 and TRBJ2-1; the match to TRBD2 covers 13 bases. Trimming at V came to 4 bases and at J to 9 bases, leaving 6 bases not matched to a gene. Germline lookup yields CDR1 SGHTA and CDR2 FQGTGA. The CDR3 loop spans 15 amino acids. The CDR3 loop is CASSSTGLAGSEQFF. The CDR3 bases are TGTGCCAGCAGCTCTACGGGACTAGCGGGAAGTGAGCAGTTCTTC. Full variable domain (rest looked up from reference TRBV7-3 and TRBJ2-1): GAGVSQTPSNKVTEKGKYVELRCDPISGHTALYWYRQSLGQGPEFLIYFQGTGAADDSGLPNDRFFAVRPEGSVSTLKIQRTERGDSAVYLCASSSTGLAGSEQFFGPGTRLTVL.